This entry lists 11 T cell receptor beta chains sequenced from one sample in a study of cytomegalovirus exposure and HLA in healthy donors. The PCR was carried out with 60 Vbeta primers and 13 Jbeta primers. Method: immunoSEQ multiplex PCR; TCRdb's copy keeps in-frame clones and lacks some. The sample records fewer than 200,000 clones, 60% to 85% being singletons. Specimen: PBMCs. These receptors were collected from a male donor in good health and CMV-seropositive.

The chain uses TRBV19 and TRBJ2-7, with TRBD1 identical over 10 bases. This CDR3 region has 13 residues. V dropped 4 bases and J dropped 7; count of bases not matched to a gene: 4. In germline, CDR1 is LNHDA, CDR2 SQIVND (reference sequence). The CDR3 region is CASSTDRGLEQYF. Written as DNA, the CDR3 is TGTGCCAGTAGTACCGACAGGGGGCTTGAGCAGTACTTC.

The chain carries TRBV6-5 and TRBJ1-4; 8 bases map to TRBD1. The V and J ends lost 5 bases and 5 bases, in that order; junction bases with no gene match: 7. CDR1 and CDR2 (germline): MNHEY, SVGAGI. This CDR3 has 15 amino acids. The CDR3 DNA sequence: TGTGCCAGCAGTCTAACAGGGGGGTGGAATGAAAAACTGTTTTTT. Its protein is CASSLTGGWNEKLFF.

The rearrangement links TRBV20-1 to TRBJ2-1, with D possibly TRBD2 on 5 matching bases. The CDR3 consists of 10 residues. Germline loops: CDR1 DFQATT, CDR2 SNEGSKA (reference sequence). Trimming removed 6 bases from V and 9 bases from J, with 9 bases in between. CDR3: CSAGVVEQFF. The DNA for the CDR3 is TGCAGTGCCGGGGTGGTTGAGCAGTTCTTC.

The genes are TRBV7-2 and TRBJ2-2; the D is unclear. This CDR3 comprises 16 residues. The germline V gene has CDR1 SGHTA and CDR2 FQGNSA. Trimming shortened V by 5 bases and J by 0 bases, and 13 bases separated the two germline ends. The DNA of the CDR3 is TGTGCCAGCAGCATCGGGTCGCGTTCGAACACCGGGGAGCTGTTTTTT. Amino acid sequence: CASSIGSRSNTGELFF.

This chain connects TRBV7-2 to TRBJ2-2, with 10 bases that match TRBD2. Germline V lookup: CDR1 SGHTA, CDR2 FQGNSA. The CDR3 is 17 residues long. Losses at the gene ends were 4 bases for V and 7 bases for J; bases not matched to a gene: 12. The chain's CDR3 is CASSSFLAGGRFGELFF. The CDR3 nucleotides are TGTGCCAGCAGCTCGTTCTTAGCGGGGGGCCGTTTCGGGGAGCTGTTTTTT.

This clone was counted once. The same CDR3 also results from other DNA sequences found in this sample. The genes are TRBV14 and TRBJ1-1; 7 bases map to TRBD1. Germline V CDR1 and CDR2: SGHDN, FVKESK. CDR3 size: 15 residues. J gave up 0 bases and V 4 bases, and 5 bases lay outside the gene matches. The CDR3 here is CASSPHRGLNTEAFF. The CDR3 DNA sequence: TGTGCCAGCAGCCCCCACAGGGGATTGAACACTGAAGCTTTCTTT.

The chain combines TRBV7-8 with TRBJ2-7, with 7 bases aligning to TRBD2. The CDR3 runs 14 residues. V was pared by 5 bases and J by 7 bases, with 11 bases of the junction left unmatched. Germline values: CDR1 SGHVS, CDR2 FQNEAQ. DNA for the CDR3: TGTGCCAGCAGCCACGAGGTGGGGGGGAAAGAGCAGTACTTC. Encoded protein: CASSHEVGGKEQYF.

The table lists this clone with a count of one. The CDR3 protein is CASSSRDTQYF. The CDR3 DNA sequence: TGTGCCAGCTCATCCAGGGATACGCAGTATTTT. The chain employs TRBV18 and TRBJ2-3; no reliable D call. Germline CDR1 KGHSH, CDR2 LQKENI. The V end lost 5 bases, the J end lost 6 bases, and 6 bases lay between the germline ends. The CDR3 length is 11 residues.

The rearrangement uses TRBV2 and TRBJ2-1; the match to TRBD2 covers 14 bases. The germline V gene has CDR1 SNHLY and CDR2 FYNNEI. V dropped 6 bases and J dropped 8; count of bases not matched to a gene: 3. There are 14 residues in the CDR3. As DNA, the CDR3 is TGTGCCAGCAGGGGGACTAGCGGGGGTGATGAGCAGTTCTTC. Its translation: CASRGTSGGDEQFF.

V gene TRBV4-1 combines with J gene TRBJ2-2, with D possibly being TRBD2 (7 bases). The CDR3 has 17 residues. The ends were cut back, 1 base at V and 4 bases at J, with 16 bases in the middle. CDR1 and CDR2 from the germline V gene are MGHRA and YSYEKL. This CDR3 reads CASSQARGAYPTGELFF. The CDR3 nucleotides read TGCGCCAGCAGCCAAGCACGGGGGGCCTACCCCACCGGGGAGCTGTTTTTT.

This clone came up a few times. This chain links TRBV30 with TRBJ2-7; 7 bases are shared with TRBD1. The germline V gene has CDR1 GTSNPN and CDR2 SVGIG (reference sequence). The V segment lost 7 bases and the J segment 0 bases; nucleotides outside the gene matches: 6. This CDR3 spans 13 amino acids. CDR3 DNA: TGTGCCTCGGACAGGAAAAGCTCCTACGAGCAGTACTTC. It encodes CASDRKSSYEQYF.